The TCR beta chain described here comes from a study of blood T cell repertoires in COVID-19. Study summary: The origin of the acute and convalescent COVID-19 samples was the United States, Italy and Spain. PBMCs, B-cell-depleted T cells, or T cells provided the cDNA or gDNA that made up the material.

In the source study's methods: Reference gene primer amplification in the assay estimated nucleated cell counts. Measured with immunoSEQ multiplex PCR; TCRdb has only the in-frame clones, and not every one. V, J and clone size are taken as reported in that table, and D and trimming were inferred from the DNA itself. This table has about 53,000 clones, 77% appearing once. The sample holds a few counts of this clone. The CDR3 is 17 residues long. J was trimmed by 4 bases and V by 3 bases; bases with no gene match: 14. Germline CDR1 SGHRS, CDR2 YFSETQ. Sequenced material: peripheral blood. This chain joins TRBV5-1 and TRBJ1-1; TRBD1 matches at 8 bases. The receptor was derived from a man aged 70 or older with active or convalescent COVID-19. CDR3 DNA: TGCGCCAGCAGCTCGACCCCAGGGGGCGGGATGGGCACTGAAGCTTTCTTT. Amino acids: CASSSTPGGGMGTEAFF. Using reference TRBV5-1 and TRBJ1-1 for the parts outside the CDR3, the full variable domain is KAGVTQTPRYLIKTRGQQVTLSCSPISGHRSVSWYQQTPGQGLQFLFEYFSETQRNKGNFPGRFSGRQFSNSRSEMNVSTLELGDSALYLCASSSTPGGGMGTEAFFGQGTRLTVV.